A single sample gave rise to the 24 T cell receptor beta chains below, sequenced in a study of PD-L1 blockade in urothelial cancer. The table came from immunoSEQ multiplex PCR; TCRdb's copy has only in-frame clones and leaves some out. The sample lists tens of thousands of clones, around 85% occurring once. Documented time point: pretreatment peripheral blood. Material: PBMCs, obtained around atezolizumab (anti-PD-L1) treatment. The receptors shown here come from a man older than 75 with urothelial cancer.

The rearrangement links TRBV19 to TRBJ1-3; 8 bases match TRBD1. V lost 1 base and J lost 4; bases outside the gene matches: 15. CDR3 length: 19 amino acids. Germline V gives CDR1 LNHDA, CDR2 SQIVND (reference sequence). The CDR3, as DNA: TGTGCCAGTAGTATAGGGGCGGCCAGGGGGCGAAATTTCGGAAACACCATATATTTT. Encoded protein: CASSIGAARGRNFGNTIYF.

J is TRBJ1-1 and V is TRBV6-5; D ambiguous. Deletions cut 6 bases from V and 5 bases from J, with 7 bases between. The CDR3 covers 11 residues. Germline CDR1 is MNHEY and CDR2 is SVGAGI. In DNA, the CDR3 is TGTGCCAGCAGACAGCTAACTGAAGCTTTCTTT. This sequence encodes CASRQLTEAFF.

V gene TRBV5-6 combines with J gene TRBJ1-5, with D uncertain. This CDR3 has 16 amino acids. Germline V CDR1 and CDR2: SGHDT, YYEEEE. The germline V and J ends were trimmed by 0 bases and 5 bases, with 15 bases remaining between them. DNA for the CDR3: TGTGCCAGCAGCTTGGCCGGGTCTGAAATTGATCAGCCCCAGCATTTT. It codes for CASSLAGSEIDQPQHF.

This clone was counted once. The genes are TRBV6-5 and TRBJ1-2; TRBD1 matches at 9 bases. V lost 8 bases and J lost 4; bases outside the gene matches: 8. The CDR3 spans 14 residues. Per germline, CDR1 MNHEY and CDR2 SVGAGI. CDR3 sequence: CASGRGQGSYGYTF. For the CDR3, the DNA is TGTGCCAGCGGTCGTGGACAGGGGTCCTATGGCTACACCTTC.

V usage is TRBV7-2 and J usage is TRBJ1-1; TRBD1 might be the D (5 bases). Germline CDR1 SGHTA, CDR2 FQGNSA. V lost 5 bases to trimming and J lost 0 bases, with 13 bases between them. The CDR3 runs 15 residues. CDR3 sequence: CASSPGGGMNTEAFF. The CDR3 DNA reads TGTGCCAGCAGCCCCGGGGGGGGAATGAACACTGAAGCTTTCTTT.

The chain couples TRBV4-1 to TRBJ2-5; D is unresolved. The CDR3 loop spans 13 amino acids. The germline gives CDR1 MGHRA, CDR2 YSYEKL. The germline V and J ends were trimmed by 4 bases and 5 bases, with 11 bases remaining between them. The CDR3 DNA is TGCGCCAGCAGCCTGGAGACTTACGAGACCCAGTACTTC. Amino acids: CASSLETYETQYF.

The chain recombines TRBV7-2 with TRBJ2-2; 9 bases fit TRBD1. After removal of 7 bases from V and 3 bases from J, the junction contained 6 bases not matched to a gene. Per germline, CDR1 SGHTA and CDR2 FQGNSA. The CDR3 covers 15 residues. The CDR3 DNA is TGTGCCAGCATCGGGACAGGGACGTACACCGGGGAGCTGTTTTTT. Translation: CASIGTGTYTGELFF.

The table lists this clone with a count of one. V usage is TRBV9 and J usage is TRBJ2-5; 8 nucleotides match TRBD2. V was clipped by 6 bases and J by 4 bases; unmatched bases: 8. CDR3 length equals 14 residues. Germline-derived CDR1 and CDR2 are SGDLS and YYNGEE. The CDR3 bases are TGTGCCAGCACTCGAGCGGGAGAACGAGAGACCCAGTACTTC. It yields the protein CASTRAGERETQYF.

V and J are TRBV5-1 and TRBJ2-1, with TRBD1 matching over 9 bases. Per germline, CDR1 SGHRS and CDR2 YFSETQ. Unmatched junction bases numbered 4, after V lost 3 bases and J lost 3 bases. CDR3 size: 15 residues. The CDR3, as DNA: TGCGCCAGCAGCTCGGGGGACAGGGTCTACAATGAGCAGTTCTTC. Protein sequence: CASSSGDRVYNEQFF.

The chain links TRBV5-1 to TRBJ1-1, with TRBD1 matching over 8 bases. Germline V CDR1 and CDR2: SGHRS, YFSETQ. The junction had 5 bases not matched to a gene; V was cut back by 4 bases and J by 0 bases. The CDR3 has 15 amino acids. The CDR3 DNA is TGCGCCAGCAGCCCCGGACAGGGCCTGAACACTGAAGCTTTCTTT. The encoded protein is CASSPGQGLNTEAFF.

V and J are TRBV7-2 and TRBJ2-7; 7 bases fit TRBD1. This CDR3 spans 15 amino acids. The junction had 7 bases not matched to a gene; V was cut back by 3 bases and J by 2 bases. In germline, CDR1 is SGHTA, CDR2 FQGNSA. The CDR3 bases are TGTGCCAGCAGCTTGTCCTCCGACAGGGCCTACGAGCAGTACTTC. Amino acid sequence: CASSLSSDRAYEQYF.

The rearrangement joins TRBV9 to TRBJ2-3, with a weak D call TRBD1 (5 bases). Deletions cut 0 bases from V and 5 bases from J, with 13 bases between. This CDR3 comprises 15 residues. Germline V gene sequence: CDR1 SGDLS, CDR2 YYNGEE. The CDR3 spells CASSVESLRGDTQYF. In DNA, the CDR3 is TGTGCCAGCAGCGTAGAAAGCCTTAGGGGAGATACGCAGTATTTT.

V and J are TRBV28 and TRBJ1-2, with 7 bases aligning to TRBD1. The CDR3 spans 12 residues. J lost 8 bases, V lost 5 bases, and 5 bases had no gene match. Germline-derived CDR1 and CDR2 are MDHEN and SYDVKM. The chain's CDR3 is CASSPQGYGYTF. In nucleotides, the CDR3 is TGTGCCAGCAGTCCACAGGGGTACGGCTACACCTTC.

V is TRBV7-9 and J is TRBJ1-4; D ambiguous. The CDR3 spans 15 residues. Trimming removed 5 bases at V and 6 bases at J, with 16 bases between. Germline CDR1 is SEHNR and CDR2 is FQNEAQ (reference sequence). The CDR3 loop reads CASSPAAGPYEKLFF. CDR3 sequence (DNA): TGTGCCAGCAGCCCCGCGGCGGGTCCGTATGAAAAACTGTTTTTT.

The chain links TRBV21-1 to TRBJ2-1; the table's D gene call, TRBD2, was not cross checked with the DNA. TRBV21-1 is labeled a pseudogene. The CDR3 totals 16 residues. The CDR3 sequence: CASSKGPGGPYNEQFF. CDR3 sequence (DNA): TGTGCCAGCAGCAAAGGGCCGGGAGGACCCTACAATGAGCAGTTCTTC.

This clone was seen a few times. The chain has TRBV6-1 and TRBJ1-2; 10 bases fit TRBD1. This CDR3 is 15 amino acids long. From germline, CDR1 is MNHNS and CDR2 SASEGT. V was clipped by 3 bases and J by 8 bases; unmatched bases: 9. CDR3 in amino acids: CASSERTGGVGGYTF. CDR3 nucleotide sequence: TGTGCCAGCAGTGAGAGGACAGGGGGAGTAGGGGGCTACACCTTC.

This clone was counted only a few times. The rearrangement uses TRBV9 and TRBJ2-3, with TRBD1 as a possible D gene (6 bases). The germline V gene has CDR1 SGDLS and CDR2 YYNGEE. V lost 0 bases, J lost 1 base, and 6 bases lay in between. The CDR3 runs 14 residues. The CDR3 sequence: CASSVGQGTDTQYF. In nucleotides, the CDR3 is TGTGCCAGCAGCGTAGGACAGGGCACAGATACGCAGTATTTT.

The V and J genes are TRBV2 and TRBJ2-3; D may be TRBD1 (5 bases). The V and J ends lost 6 bases and 5 bases respectively, with 12 bases between them. The CDR3 is 13 residues long. Germline V gene sequence: CDR1 SNHLY, CDR2 FYNNEI. In nucleotides, the CDR3 is TGTGCCAGCAGGAACGAACAGGTAGATACGCAGTATTTT. This sequence encodes CASRNEQVDTQYF.

The CDR3 region is CASSRQHTSGPYNEQFF. The CDR3 bases are TGTGCCAGCAGCCGACAGCACACTAGCGGACCCTACAATGAGCAGTTCTTC. V and J are TRBV7-9 and TRBJ2-1; TRBD2 agrees at 8 bases. CDR3 size: 17 residues. Trimming took 5 bases from V and 2 from J; bases not matched to a gene: 11. Germline-derived CDR1 and CDR2 are SEHNR and FQNEAQ (reference sequence).

This clone was counted once. The rearrangement uses TRBV27 and TRBJ2-3; 10 bases agree with TRBD2. Germline loops: CDR1 MNHEY, CDR2 SMNVEV (reference sequence). The CDR3 contains 18 residues. Germline trimming cut 8 bases from V and 5 bases from J; bases unmatched to any gene: 19. This CDR3 reads CASATGWSSGSSRDTQYF. CDR3 sequence (DNA): TGTGCCAGCGCCACGGGGTGGTCTAGCGGGAGTTCGAGAGATACGCAGTATTTT.

This chain connects TRBV5-1 to TRBJ2-5; the D gene is possibly TRBD1 (7 bases). Germline V gives CDR1 SGHRS, CDR2 YFSETQ. The V and J ends lost 4 bases and 4 bases respectively, with 17 bases between them. This CDR3 region has 15 residues. For the CDR3, the DNA is TGCGCCAGCAGCGTGGCAGGGGGAGGCGTAGAGACCCAGTACTTC. This sequence encodes CASSVAGGGVETQYF.

CDR3 sequence reads: CASSLGTGGEQYF. The CDR3 DNA reads as TGTGCCAGCAGCTTGGGGACAGGAGGCGAGCAGTACTTC. This chain joins TRBV5-8 and TRBJ2-7; 7 nucleotides align to TRBD1. Germline V gene sequence: CDR1 SGHTS, CDR2 YDEGEE. V lost 0 bases and J lost 6; bases outside the gene matches: 3. The CDR3 is 13 residues long. Complete variable domain (other parts from reference TRBV5-8 and TRBJ2-7): EAGVTQSPTHLIKTRGQQATLRCSPISGHTSVYWYQQALGLGLQFLLWYDEGEERNRGNFPPRFSGRQFPNYSSELNVNALELEDSALYLCASSLGTGGEQYFGPGTRLTVT.

This sequence joins TRBV5-5 and TRBJ2-7; D is undetermined. Per the germline V gene, CDR1 is SGHKS and CDR2 is YYEKEE (reference sequence). The V end was cut by 0 bases, the J end by 3 bases, with 16 bases between. The CDR3 covers 16 residues. Here the CDR3 reads CASSLGVVARRYEQYF. Written as DNA, the CDR3 is TGTGCCAGCAGCTTGGGGGTTGTAGCCCGCCGCTACGAGCAGTACTTC.

This clone was picked up one time. V gene TRBV19 combines with J gene TRBJ1-3; D gene unclear. Per germline, CDR1 LNHDA and CDR2 SQIVND (reference sequence). With 3 bases removed from V and 4 bases from J, the gap between germline ends came to 7 bases. This CDR3 region has 13 residues. For the CDR3, the DNA is TGTGCCAGTAGTATGTCCAGGGGAAACACCATATATTTT. Its translation: CASSMSRGNTIYF.